One and the same sample provided the 14 T cell receptor beta chains below, sequenced in a study of blood T cell repertoires in COVID-19. Assay: immunoSEQ multiplex PCR; the TCRdb copy retains only in-frame clones and omits some. This sample yields 140,000 to 150,000 clones, of which just under 80% are seen a single time; around 1.8% belongs to the top ten. The sequencing sample was made of peripheral blood. The receptor source for this set is a woman in her fifties or sixties with acute or convalescent COVID-19.

This chain joins TRBV27 and TRBJ2-2; TRBD1 matches 8 bases. The V gene end was trimmed by 8 bases and the J gene end by 0 bases; junction bases not matched to a gene: 5. This CDR3 region has 15 residues. Germline V gene data show CDR1 as MNHEY and CDR2 as SMNVEV (reference sequence). This CDR3 reads CASGRQGTNTGELFF. The CDR3 DNA follows: TGTGCCAGCGGCCGACAGGGGACGAACACCGGGGAGCTGTTTTTT.

V gene TRBV5-1 combines with J gene TRBJ1-1; D perhaps matches TRBD1 (5 bases). Between the trimmed V and J ends, which lost 4 bases and 4 bases, there was a span of 14 bases. The CDR3 length is 14 residues. CDR1 SGHRS and CDR2 YFSETQ come from the germline V gene. The CDR3 loop reads CASSITRRGTEAFF. The CDR3 coding sequence is TGCGCCAGCAGCATCACGCGGAGGGGCACTGAAGCTTTCTTT.

The DNA for the CDR3 is TGTGCCAGCACAGGGACAGACCTATCCTACGAGCAGTACTTC. It is translated as CASTGTDLSYEQYF. The chain couples TRBV28 to TRBJ2-7, with 7 bases lining up with TRBD1. The CDR3 has 14 amino acids. Germline V gene sequence: CDR1 MDHEN, CDR2 SYDVKM. V shed 7 bases and J 1 base; nucleotides not matched to a gene: 7.

The rearrangement uses TRBV5-6 and TRBJ1-6; 9 positions agree with TRBD1. CDR1 is SGHDT and CDR2 is YYEEEE in the germline V gene. Trimming took 4 bases from V and 6 from J; bases not matched to a gene: 2. The CDR3 consists of 14 residues. The CDR3 bases are TGTGCCAGCAGCCTGGGACAGGGTAATTCACCCCTCCACTTT. Its translation is CASSLGQGNSPLHF.

This chain connects TRBV4-1 to TRBJ1-6, with D possibly matching TRBD1 (6 bases). V lost 0 bases, J lost 7 bases, and 13 bases lay in between. The CDR3 sequence is 16 residues long. Looked up from germline, CDR1 is MGHRA and CDR2 is YSYEKL. Here the CDR3 DNA reads TGCGCCAGCAGCCAAGATACGACAGGAGAGAATTCACCCCTCCACTTT. It codes for CASSQDTTGENSPLHF.

The chain couples TRBV20-1 to TRBJ2-7, with D perhaps matching TRBD1 (6 bases). This CDR3 is built from 16 residues. Germline lookup yields CDR1 DFQATT and CDR2 SNEGSKA (reference sequence). With 3 bases removed from V and 0 bases from J, the gap between germline ends came to 18 bases. In DNA form, the CDR3 reads TGCAGTGCTAGTCCAGCCAGGGGACAATTCTCCTACGAGCAGTACTTC. Protein: CSASPARGQFSYEQYF.

In this sample, this clone turned up a few times. This rearrangement joins TRBV7-2 to TRBJ1-3; D is undetermined. The V end lost 5 bases, the J end lost 7 bases, and 12 bases lay between the germline ends. The CDR3 contains 13 residues. Germline CDR1 SGHTA, CDR2 FQGNSA. CDR3: CASSRILGNTIYF. As DNA, the CDR3 is TGTGCCAGCAGCCGTATCCTCGGGAACACCATATATTTT.

This chain links TRBV6-5 with TRBJ2-1, with TRBD2 matching over 10 bases. V shed 7 bases, J shed 1 base, and the junction held 4 bases outside the gene matches. The CDR3 runs 15 residues. Germline CDR1 and CDR2: MNHEY and SVGAGI. CDR3 residues: CASKSLAGSYNEQFF. In DNA form, the CDR3 reads TGTGCCAGCAAGTCACTAGCGGGGTCCTACAATGAGCAGTTCTTC.

This clone was seen only once. The chain uses TRBV19 and TRBJ2-7; 7 bases are shared with TRBD2. Germline loops: CDR1 LNHDA, CDR2 SQIVND (reference sequence). The length of the CDR3 is 14 residues. V gave up 6 bases and J gave up 1 base; unmatched junction bases: 6. CDR3 nucleotide sequence: TGTGCCAGTAGCCGAGCCGGGGGGTCCTACGAGCAGTACTTC. This translates into CASSRAGGSYEQYF.

V usage is TRBV15 and J usage is TRBJ1-1; D may be TRBD1 (5 bases). Germline V lookup: CDR1 LNHNV, CDR2 YYDKDF (reference sequence). The CDR3 has 15 residues. V was trimmed by 8 bases and J by 3 bases, leaving 19 bases between them. The CDR3 is CATGGGKALDTEAFF. DNA of the CDR3: TGTGCCACCGGGGGGGGAAAAGCCCTGGACACTGAAGCTTTCTTT. The whole variable domain, filled in from reference TRBV15 and TRBJ1-1, reads DAMVIQNPRYQVTQFGKPVTLSCSQTLNHNVMYWYQQKSSQAPKLLFHYYDKDFNNEADTPDNFQSRRPNTSFCFLDIRSPGLGDTAMYLCATGGGKALDTEAFFGQGTRLTVV.

The chain recombines TRBV6-5 with TRBJ2-3, with 8 positions matching TRBD2. V shed 5 bases and J 6 bases; nucleotides not matched to a gene: 10. CDR3 length: 15 residues. Germline CDR1 MNHEY, CDR2 SVGAGI. The CDR3 region has the DNA TGTGCCAGCAGTCCAAGGGCGGGAGGACCCGATACGCAGTATTTT. Amino acid sequence: CASSPRAGGPDTQYF.

This clone was observed a single time. This sequence joins TRBV10-1 and TRBJ2-1, with 12 nucleotides matching TRBD1. V was pared by 2 bases and J by 8 bases, with 7 bases of the junction left unmatched. Germline lookup yields CDR1 WNHNN and CDR2 SYGVQD (reference sequence). The CDR3 is 16 amino acids. The CDR3 nucleotides are TGCGCCAGCAGTGAGAGGGGGACAGGGGGCCTTGATGAGCAGTTCTTC. Residues: CASSERGTGGLDEQFF.

This rearrangement joins TRBV24-1 to TRBJ2-3; TRBD2 matches at 11 bases. There are 19 residues in the CDR3. Germline V gene lookup returns CDR1 KGHDR and CDR2 SFDVKD. Germline trimming cut 6 bases from V and 5 bases from J; bases unmatched to any gene: 18. The CDR3 nucleotides are TGTGCCACCAGTACTTTACGACTAGCGGGACTACAAGGCGGAGATACGCAGTATTTT. Encoded protein: CATSTLRLAGLQGGDTQYF.

This clone was detected only a few times. The chain has TRBV27 and TRBJ1-5; 8 positions agree with TRBD1. V was pared by 2 bases and J by 7 bases, with 13 bases of the junction left unmatched. This CDR3 comprises 17 residues. CDR1 MNHEY and CDR2 SMNVEV come from the germline V gene (reference sequence). The CDR3 DNA follows: TGTGCCAGCAGTTTAGCGCTTTACGTCAGGGGGCAACAGCCCCAGCATTTT. It yields the protein CASSLALYVRGQQPQHF.